These 5 T cell receptor beta chains were all obtained from the same sample, sequenced in a study of preoperative IRX-2 immunotherapy in early breast cancer. Noted treatment: preoperative locoregional IRX-2 cytokine immunotherapy. TCRdb's table, derived via immunoSEQ multiplex PCR, lists solely in-frame clones and lacks some. The sample has approximately 98,000 clones, roughly 88% seen once. The source material was tumor tissue, sampled after IRX-2 immunotherapy. Receptors originate from a human donor with breast cancer.

The chain employs TRBV12-5 and TRBJ2-3, with 11 bases lining up with TRBD1. There are 15 residues in the CDR3. Per the germline V gene, CDR1 is LGHNT and CDR2 is FRNRAP. CDR3 coding DNA: TGTGCCAGCAACCACGGACAGGGGGCTACAGATACGCAGTATTTT. Translation: CASNHGQGATDTQYF.

The V gene is TRBV19, the J gene TRBJ1-2, with no clear D. This CDR3 has 14 amino acids. Trimming removed 4 bases from V and 3 bases from J, with 12 bases in between. CDR1 and CDR2 from the germline V gene are LNHDA and SQIVND (reference sequence). As DNA, the CDR3 is TGTGCCAGTAGTAAACGGATTGAGGACTATGGCTACACCTTC. Translating gives CASSKRIEDYGYTF.

J is TRBJ1-5 and V is TRBV28; 7 bases align to TRBD1. The V gene end was trimmed by 5 bases and the J gene end by 0 bases; junction bases not matched to a gene: 4. This CDR3 is built from 15 residues. CDR1 and CDR2 from the germline V gene are MDHEN and SYDVKM. CDR3: CASSPRQGSNQPQHF. Here the CDR3 DNA reads TGTGCCAGCAGTCCCCGACAGGGTAGCAATCAGCCCCAGCATTTT.

V usage is TRBV5-8 and J usage is TRBJ2-5; D unclear. The CDR3 consists of 13 residues. Trimming removed 2 bases at V and 2 bases at J, with 7 bases between. Germline CDR1 reads SGHTS; CDR2 reads YDEGEE. The CDR3, as DNA: TGTGCCAGCAGCTTAAATGGGCAAGAGACCCAGTACTTC. Its translation is CASSLNGQETQYF.

The chain carries TRBV30 and TRBJ1-4; no clear D gene. Germline assignment: CDR1 GTSNPN and CDR2 SVGIG (reference sequence). This CDR3 contains 11 residues. The CDR3 sequence: CAGTTNEKLFF. In DNA form, the CDR3 reads TGTGCTGGGACAACTAATGAAAAACTGTTTTTT.